The 9 T cell receptor beta chains presented below share a single source sample, sequenced in a study of tumor-infiltrating lymphocytes in primary liver carcinoma. Out of unsorted whole blood came the blood RNA, and germline DNA was extracted as well. The authors made TCR beta cDNA from 500 to 600 ng total RNA with a constant-region primer. Three rounds of nested multiplex PCR with slightly modified ARM-PCR produced TCR beta libraries. Rounds one and two of PCR, each of approximately 11 cycles, were primed with TRBV1-TRBV30 forward primers and a C-beta reverse primer. TCRdb recomputed calls from the multiplex PCR reads with MiXCR, one row per CDR3 protein. The repertoire holds about 330,000 distinct CDR3 sequences, approximately 64% seen once, with 5.5% to 8% in the top ten. Sequenced: peripheral blood. The receptors shown here come from a man aged 40-55 years with primary liver carcinoma and hepatitis B virus infection.

In the case of this clonotype: A junction end diverges from the germline sequence, so it may reflect a read error. The genes are TRBV5-6 and TRBJ2-7; D might be TRBD1 (6 bases). Looked up from germline, CDR1 is SGHDT and CDR2 is YYEEEE. CDR3 length equals 12 residues. CDR3 in DNA: TGTGCCATCAGCTTGGGGGCTACCGAGCAGTACTTC. Residues: CAISLGATEQYF.

Comment on this clonotype: An end of the junction does not agree with germline; a read error may underlie this. This chain uses TRBV11-1 with TRBJ2-2; 8 positions match TRBD2. This CDR3 spans 15 amino acids. Germline values: CDR1 SGHAT, CDR2 FQDESV (reference sequence). The CDR3 region has the DNA TGTGCCAGGAGCACGACATTAGCGGGACCCGGGGAGCTGTTTTTC. Its protein product is CARSTTLAGPGELFF.

In the case of this clonotype: A much more abundant neighbour one base away suggests this may be a read error. This chain joins TRBV5-5 and TRBJ2-3; possibly TRBD1 or TRBD2 for D (5 bases each). This CDR3 is built from 15 residues. Germline V gene lookup returns CDR1 SGHKS and CDR2 YYEKEE (reference sequence). The CDR3 spells CASSYSVGGTDRQYF. DNA of the CDR3: TGTGCCAGCAGCTACTCCGTTGGGGGTACAGATAGGCAGTATTTT. Together with reference TRBV5-5 and TRBJ2-3, the CDR3 gives the full variable domain: DAGVTQSPTHLIKTRGQQVTLRCSPISGHKSVSWYQQVLGQGPQFIFQYYEKEERGRGNFPDRFSARQFPNYSSELNVNALLLGDSALYLCASSYSVGGTDRQYFGPGTRLTVL.

This clonotype was detected many times. The rearrangement uses TRBV6-5 and TRBJ1-2; D is perhaps TRBD1 (5 bases). The V gene's germline CDR1 is MNHEY and CDR2 SVGAGI. The CDR3 covers 16 residues. V gave up 3 bases and J gave up 5 bases, with 19 bases separating them. CDR3 nucleotides: TGTGCCAGCAGTTATGGGGCAGCTACCGCTTGGTATGGCTACACCTTC. Translated: CASSYGAATAWYGYTF.

A word on this clonotype: A single base separates this from a much larger clone, so it may be a read error. The chain employs TRBV4-3 and TRBJ2-4, with 10 bases aligning to TRBD1. Germline CDR1 LGHNA, CDR2 YSLEER. The CDR3 has 18 amino acids. The CDR3 DNA follows: TGCGTCAGCAGCCACGAACTCTCCGGGACAGGGGAACAGAACATTCAGTACTTC. Its translation is CVSSHELSGTGEQNIQYF.

About this clonotype: This may come from a read error, since a much larger clone is one base off. This chain joins TRBV6-5 and TRBJ1-1; D is possibly TRBD1 (6 bases). This CDR3 has 15 residues. The germline CDR1 and CDR2 sequences are MNHEY and SVGAGI. Trimming left V 3 bases short and J 3 bases short, with 14 bases between. The CDR3 region has the DNA TGTGCCAGCAGTTATTGCGGGGGCAGCGACACTGAAGCTTTCTTT. Protein: CASSYCGGSDTEAFF.

Concerning this clonotype itself: The junction does not match germline at one end; this may be a read error. The rearrangement links TRBV6-1 to TRBJ2-2, with TRBD2 identical over 10 bases. This CDR3 contains 18 residues. Per germline, CDR1 MNHNS and CDR2 SASEGT. The CDR3 loop reads CASSLRDGLADNTVELFF. As DNA, the CDR3 is TGTGCCAGCAGTTTGCGCGACGGACTAGCGGATAACACCGTGGAGCTGTTTTTT.

As for this clonotype: Germline and junction disagree at one end, which may indicate a read error. The rearrangement uses TRBV10-1 and TRBJ2-1; D not certain. This CDR3 has 13 residues. Germline V gene data show CDR1 as WNHNN and CDR2 as SYGVQD (reference sequence). In nucleotides, the CDR3 is TGTGCCAGCAGTGCTGAACTTTACAATGAGCAGTTCTTC. It is translated as CASSAELYNEQFF.

This clonotype has just a few counts. The chain links TRBV4-2 to TRBJ2-7, with 10 nucleotides matching TRBD1. The CDR3 sequence is 15 residues long. Germline CDR1 is LGHNA and CDR2 is YNFKEQ. The V gene end was trimmed by 5 bases and the J gene end by 9 bases; junction bases not matched to a gene: 13. In nucleotides, the CDR3 is TGTGCCAGCAGCGCCCCGGGACAGGGGACCCCTGGGCAGTACTTC. It is translated as CASSAPGQGTPGQYF.